These T cell receptor beta chains were read from a single sample in a study of identical twins' blood T cells. TCRdb independently ran MiXCR on the 5' RACE reads; one entry per CDR3 protein. The table records 950 to 1,500 distinct CDR3 sequences, 84% of them present only once. Sequenced: PBMCs. The receptors derive from a woman between 18 and 50 years old in good health. Both conserved end residues are part of each CDR3. The D gene is left open where the match is weak. Only some rows state a clone size, as once, few, many or a class for expanded clones.

>TRBJ2-7|.|.|TRBV7-2
CASSPGQPEDYEQYF
TGTGCCAGCAGCCCAGGACAACCTGAAGACTACGAGCAGTACTTC
>TRBJ1-1|TRBD1|.|TRBV15
CATSRVQGADTEAFF
TGTGCCACCAGCAGAGTACAGGGGGCTGACACTGAAGCTTTCTTT
>TRBJ1-6|.|few|TRBV20-1
CSASSGSLNSPLHF
TGCAGTGCTAGTTCTGGGTCTCTCAATTCACCCCTCCACTTT
>TRBJ2-3|.|.|TRBV10-3
CAISRGGSTDTQYF
TGTGCCATCAGTAGGGGGGGCAGCACAGATACGCAGTATTTT
>TRBJ2-1|.|once|TRBV7-3
CASSLNGYNPNEQFF
TGTGCCAGCAGCTTAAACGGGTACAATCCCAATGAGCAGTTCTTC
>TRBJ1-1|.|.|TRBV6-6
CASRPGQFEAFF
TGTGCCAGCAGACCTGGACAGTTTGAAGCTTTCTTT
>TRBJ1-5|.|few|TRBV19
CASSIRPQSNQPQHF
TGTGCCAGTAGTATAAGGCCCCAAAGCAATCAGCCCCAGCATTTT
>TRBJ1-1|.|.|TRBV18
CASSLVNTEAFF
TGTGCCAGCTCATTGGTGAACACTGAAGCTTTCTTT
>TRBJ2-7|TRBD1|.|TRBV7-7
CASSSYRDSLSYEQYF
TGTGCTAGCAGCTCTTACCGGGACAGTCTCTCCTACGAGCAGTACTTC
>TRBJ2-2|.|.|TRBV11-3
CASSPTEAPGELFF
TGTGCCAGCAGCCCGACGGAGGCCCCCGGGGAGCTGTTTTTT
>TRBJ1-5|.|.|TRBV15
CATSRGEENQPQHF
TGTGCCACCAGCAGAGGGGAGGAGAATCAGCCCCAGCATTTT
>TRBJ2-7|.|once|TRBV6-1
CASRGQGDEQYF
TGTGCCAGCAGGGGACAAGGGGACGAGCAGTACTTC
>TRBJ2-3|.|.|TRBV7-7
CASSLGASDTQYF
TGTGCTAGCAGCTTAGGCGCCTCCGATACGCAGTATTTT
>TRBJ2-2|.|.|TRBV5-4
CASSWGSGELFF
TGTGCCAGCAGTTGGGGTTCGGGGGAGCTGTTTTTT
>TRBJ1-2|.|.|TRBV7-2
CASRGIGYTF
TGTGCCAGCAGGGGCATTGGCTACACCTTC
>TRBJ1-6|.|.|TRBV10-3
CAISAGTGNNSPLHF
TGTGCCATCAGCGCCGGGACGGGGAATAATTCACCCCTCCACTTT
>TRBJ1-2|.|.|TRBV2
CASSESANNFYGYAF
TGTGCCAGCAGTGAAAGTGCTAACAACTTCTATGGCTACGCCTTC
>TRBJ2-1|TRBD2|.|TRBV30
CARSLGGGAHEQFF
TGTGCCCGAAGTTTGGGCGGGGGGGCCCATGAGCAGTTCTTC
>TRBJ2-3|.|.|TRBV6-6
CASSYLEGTDTQYF
TGTGCCAGCAGTTACCTGGAGGGTACAGATACGCAGTATTTT
>TRBJ1-1|TRBD1|.|TRBV30
CAFQTETGTTEAFF
TGTGCCTTCCAAACCGAGACAGGGACCACTGAAGCTTTCTTT
>TRBJ2-2|.|.|TRBV11-2
CASSLVPAGELFF
TGTGCCAGCAGCTTAGTTCCGGCCGGGGAGCTGTTTTTT
>TRBJ2-5|.|once|TRBV7-7
CASSLGFGETSRSQETQYF
TGTGCTAGCAGCTTAGGTTTCGGGGAGACGTCGAGGTCCCAAGAGACCCAGTACTTC
>TRBJ2-3|.|.|TRBV3-1
CASSLGSNTQYF
TGTGCCAGCAGCCTAGGGTCTAATACGCAGTATTTT
>TRBJ2-3|TRBD1|.|TRBV7-2
CASSRDRGWTDTQYF
TGTGCCAGCTCTCGGGACAGGGGGTGGACAGATACGCAGTATTTT
>TRBJ1-6|TRBD1|.|TRBV7-2
CASSSLQGYNSPLHF
TGTGCCAGCAGCTCATTACAGGGGTATAATTCACCCCTCCACTTT
>TRBJ1-5|.|.|TRBV6-5
CASSYGDPSSGQPQHF
TGTGCCAGCAGTTACGGGGACCCCTCATCGGGTCAGCCCCAGCATTTT
>TRBJ2-3|.|.|TRBV7-9
CASSLLIPDTQYF
TGTGCCAGCAGCTTATTAATCCCAGATACGCAGTATTTT
>TRBJ2-1|.|once|TRBV20-1
CSATLGGNEQFF
TGCAGTGCTACCCTGGGCGGCAATGAGCAGTTCTTC
>TRBJ1-5|.|once|TRBV2
CASSEARGKADQPQHF
TGTGCCAGCAGTGAAGCTCGGGGTAAGGCTGATCAGCCCCAGCATTTT
>TRBJ1-1|.|.|TRBV6-2/TRBV6-3
CASSYEGSRWDTEAFF
TGTGCCAGCAGTTACGAGGGCTCCCGGTGGGACACTGAAGCTTTCTTT
>TRBJ2-7|.|.|TRBV25-1
CASSLGAGDYEQYF
TGTGCCAGCAGTCTCGGGGCCGGAGACTACGAGCAGTACTTC
>TRBJ2-1|.|.|TRBV19
CASSIDKSGSYNEQFF
TGTGCCAGTAGTATAGATAAGTCAGGATCCTACAATGAGCAGTTCTTC